Listed here are 17 T cell receptor beta chains from one sample, sequenced in a study of identical twins. From the 5' RACE reads, TCRdb called clonotypes with MiXCR, one entry per CDR3 protein. The table lists around 960,000 distinct CDR3 sequences, 10% to 15% of them singletons. The sample was also reused in another study, on yellow fever vaccine responses in identical twins.

Input material: PBMCs. Every receptor here comes from a woman under 30 in good health.

The chain recombines TRBV28 with TRBJ1-2; 9 nucleotides agree with TRBD1. V was clipped by 5 bases and J by 8 bases; unmatched bases: 9. The CDR3 is 14 amino acids. Germline CDR1 is MDHEN and CDR2 is SYDVKM. The CDR3 bases are TGTGCCAGCAGTCCCCCGGACAGGGGAGGGGGCTACACCTTC. This codes for CASSPPDRGGGYTF.

This clonotype was seen a few times. DNA for the CDR3: TGTGCCAGCAGTGATGGCTTGACAGGGGGCCAGATGGATGAGCAGTTCTTC. Translating gives CASSDGLTGGQMDEQFF. This chain uses TRBV2 with TRBJ2-1; 10 bases map to TRBD1. Germline-derived CDR1 and CDR2 are SNHLY and FYNNEI. CDR3 length: 17 residues. The junction had 13 bases not matched to a gene; V was cut back by 3 bases and J by 8 bases.

This clonotype has a handful of counts. V is TRBV20-1 and J is TRBJ2-5; D is possibly TRBD1 (5 bases). The V end was cut by 1 base, the J end by 1 base, with 22 bases between. The germline CDR1 and CDR2 sequences are DFQATT and SNEGSKA (reference sequence). CDR3 length: 18 amino acids. DNA of the CDR3: TGCAGTGCTAGAGGGGCAGGGTCTCAAGTTTCCATCCAAGAGACCCAGTACTTC. Translation: CSARGAGSQVSIQETQYF.

In its sample, this clonotype was seen a few times. The V and J genes are TRBV5-1 and TRBJ2-5; D gene ambiguous. The CDR3 is made up of 16 amino acids. Looked up from germline, CDR1 is SGHRS and CDR2 is YFSETQ. V was pared by 3 bases and J by 1 base, with 16 bases between. The CDR3: CASSSTPDSAQETQYF. In DNA, the CDR3 is TGCGCCAGCAGCTCCACCCCTGACTCGGCCCAAGAGACCCAGTACTTC.

The chain uses TRBV4-1 and TRBJ2-1; TRBD1 might be the D (6 bases). This CDR3 spans 14 amino acids. Germline V gene sequence: CDR1 MGHRA, CDR2 YSYEKL. Trimming took off 1 base at V and 8 bases at J, with 12 bases between the two ends. CDR3 nucleotides: TGCGCCAGCAGCCAAGTTCTACAGGGCGATGAGCAGTTCTTC. Protein: CASSQVLQGDEQFF.

This clonotype was recorded a few times. The rearrangement joins TRBV7-9 to TRBJ1-4; 7 nucleotides agree with TRBD1. The CDR3 is 13 amino acids. Trimming took 6 bases from V and 8 from J; bases not matched to a gene: 6. CDR1 and CDR2 from the germline V gene are SEHNR and FQNEAQ (reference sequence). The CDR3 sequence is CASRSTGVEKLFF. Written as DNA, the CDR3 is TGTGCCAGCAGGTCAACAGGGGTCGAAAAACTGTTTTTT.

The chain is built from TRBV6-5 and TRBJ2-5; 9 bases agree with TRBD1. This CDR3 is built from 16 residues. The J segment lost 2 bases and the V segment lost 2 bases, leaving 6 bases of the junction unmatched. From germline, CDR1 is MNHEY and CDR2 SVGAGI. The CDR3 loop is CASSYADRGAQETQYF. CDR3 coding DNA: TGTGCCAGCAGTTACGCGGACAGGGGAGCGCAAGAGACCCAGTACTTC.

The chain uses TRBV9 and TRBJ1-6; D is perhaps TRBD1 (6 bases). The CDR3 is made up of 14 amino acids. Germline assignment: CDR1 SGDLS and CDR2 YYNGEE. V was clipped by 0 bases and J by 7 bases, with 8 bases between them. CDR3 in amino acids: CASSVEGGNSPLHF. The CDR3 coding sequence is TGTGCCAGCAGCGTAGAGGGGGGAAATTCACCCCTCCACTTT.

V is TRBV12-3 or TRBV12-4 and J is TRBJ2-1; 8 bases line up with TRBD1. CDR3 length equals 14 residues. V was pared by 7 bases and J by 9 bases, with 11 bases of the junction left unmatched. The DNA for the CDR3 is TGTGCCAGCAACCGACAGGGGCCGCGAGGTGAGCAGTTCTTC. Residues: CASNRQGPRGEQFF.

The sample holds many counts of this clonotype. The V call is TRBV12-3 or TRBV12-4, the J call TRBJ1-3; D remains unclear. This CDR3 has 12 amino acids. The V end lost 11 bases, the J end lost 4 bases, and 12 bases lay between the germline ends. CDR3 sequence (DNA): TGTGCCTCAACCCCGGAAGGAAACACCATATATTTT. Amino acids: CASTPEGNTIYF.

The V gene is TRBV20-1, the J gene TRBJ2-5; 15 bases line up with TRBD2. The CDR3 totals 19 residues. Looked up from germline, CDR1 is DFQATT and CDR2 is SNEGSKA (reference sequence). Trimming took 2 bases from V and 4 from J; bases not matched to a gene: 14. CDR3 coding DNA: TGCAGTGCTAGACCACCCCCGGGACTAGCGGGAGGTTATGGAGAGACCCAGTACTTC. Its protein product is CSARPPPGLAGGYGETQYF.

V usage is TRBV6-5 and J usage is TRBJ1-1; D gene unclear. Trimming left V 2 bases short and J 3 bases short, with 10 bases between. The germline V gene has CDR1 MNHEY and CDR2 SVGAGI. There are 14 residues in the CDR3. The CDR3, as DNA: TGTGCCAGCAGTTACGGTGGCAGAGACACTGAAGCTTTCTTT. It specifies CASSYGGRDTEAFF.

This clonotype was recorded a few times. Here the CDR3 reads CASTSPLGPKDTEAFF. CDR3 DNA sequence: TGCGCCAGCACCAGCCCCCTGGGGCCCAAAGACACTGAAGCTTTCTTT. This chain links TRBV23-1 with TRBJ1-1, with a tentative D call TRBD1 (5 bases). TRBV23-1 falls under the ORF class, with uncertain function. Trimming stripped 7 bases from V and 3 bases from J, with 21 bases between. The CDR3 is made up of 16 amino acids.

This chain connects TRBV12-3 or TRBV12-4 to TRBJ2-5, with 8 bases that match TRBD1. The ends lost 3 bases at V and 2 bases at J; junction bases unmatched: 5. This CDR3 region has 15 residues. This chain's CDR3 is CASSFPRQGQETQYF. In DNA, the CDR3 is TGTGCCAGCAGTTTCCCCAGACAGGGGCAAGAGACCCAGTACTTC.

The rearrangement joins TRBV4-1 to TRBJ1-5; possibly TRBD1 for D (6 bases). Germline V lookup: CDR1 MGHRA, CDR2 YSYEKL. The CDR3 has 14 residues. Trimming pared 3 bases from V and 5 bases from J, leaving 11 bases between. The CDR3 is CASSQRTEDQPQHF. As DNA, the CDR3 is TGCGCCAGCAGCCAGCGGACAGAGGATCAGCCCCAGCATTTT.

J is TRBJ1-5 and V is TRBV5-1, with D uncertain. Germline V gene lookup returns CDR1 SGHRS and CDR2 YFSETQ. CDR3 size: 15 residues. Trimming stripped 0 bases from V and 0 bases from J, with 7 bases between. The CDR3 region is CASSLGSHSNQPQHF. Here the CDR3 DNA reads TGCGCCAGCAGCTTGGGCAGCCATAGCAATCAGCCCCAGCATTTT.

This clonotype was seen many times. The chain couples TRBV7-2 to TRBJ2-1; 7 bases agree with TRBD1. This CDR3 has 14 residues. Trimming at V came to 5 bases and at J to 8 bases, leaving 9 bases not matched to a gene. From germline, CDR1 is SGHTA and CDR2 FQGNSA. CDR3 sequence (DNA): TGTGCCAGCAGCCCCAAGACAGGGCCTTATGAGCAGTTCTTC. Encoded protein: CASSPKTGPYEQFF.